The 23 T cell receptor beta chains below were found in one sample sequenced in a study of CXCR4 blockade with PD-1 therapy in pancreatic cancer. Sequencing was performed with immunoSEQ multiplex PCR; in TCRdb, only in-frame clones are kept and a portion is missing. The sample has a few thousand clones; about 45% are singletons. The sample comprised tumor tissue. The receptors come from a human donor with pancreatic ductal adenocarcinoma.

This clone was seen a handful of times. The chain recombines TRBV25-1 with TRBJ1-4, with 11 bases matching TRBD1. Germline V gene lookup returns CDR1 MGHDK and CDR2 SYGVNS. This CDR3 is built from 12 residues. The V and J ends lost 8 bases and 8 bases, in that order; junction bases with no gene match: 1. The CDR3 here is CASGTGGEKLFF. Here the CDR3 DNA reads TGTGCCAGCGGGACAGGGGGAGAAAAACTGTTTTTT.

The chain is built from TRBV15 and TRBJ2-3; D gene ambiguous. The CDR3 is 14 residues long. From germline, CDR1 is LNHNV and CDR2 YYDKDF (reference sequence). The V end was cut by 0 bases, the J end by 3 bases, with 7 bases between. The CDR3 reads CATSREGYTDTQYF. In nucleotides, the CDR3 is TGTGCCACCAGCAGAGAGGGTTATACAGATACGCAGTATTTT.

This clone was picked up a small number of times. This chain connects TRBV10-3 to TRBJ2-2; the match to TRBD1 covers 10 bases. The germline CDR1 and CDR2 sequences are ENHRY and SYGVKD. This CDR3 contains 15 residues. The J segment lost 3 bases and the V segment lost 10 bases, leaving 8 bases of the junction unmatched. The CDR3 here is CATKRGTGDTGELFF. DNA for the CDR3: TGTGCCACCAAAAGAGGGACAGGGGACACCGGGGAGCTGTTTTTT.

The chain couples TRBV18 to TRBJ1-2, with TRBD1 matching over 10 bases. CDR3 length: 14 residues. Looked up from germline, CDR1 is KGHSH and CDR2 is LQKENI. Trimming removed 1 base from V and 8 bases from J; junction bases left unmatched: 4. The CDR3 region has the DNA TGTGCCAGCTCACCACGAGGGACAGGGGAGGGCTACACCTTC. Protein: CASSPRGTGEGYTF.

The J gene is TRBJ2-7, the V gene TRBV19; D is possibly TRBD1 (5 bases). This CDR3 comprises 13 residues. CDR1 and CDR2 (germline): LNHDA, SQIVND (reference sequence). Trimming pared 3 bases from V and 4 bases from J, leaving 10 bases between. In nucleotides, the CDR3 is TGTGCCAGTAGTATTAACAGGATTTACGAGCAGTACTTC. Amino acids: CASSINRIYEQYF.

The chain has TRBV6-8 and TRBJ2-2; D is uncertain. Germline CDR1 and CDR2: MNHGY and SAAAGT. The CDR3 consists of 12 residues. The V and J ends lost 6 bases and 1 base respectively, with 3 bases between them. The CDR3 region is CASRMNTGELFF. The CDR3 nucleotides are TGTGCCAGCAGGATGAACACCGGGGAGCTGTTTTTT.

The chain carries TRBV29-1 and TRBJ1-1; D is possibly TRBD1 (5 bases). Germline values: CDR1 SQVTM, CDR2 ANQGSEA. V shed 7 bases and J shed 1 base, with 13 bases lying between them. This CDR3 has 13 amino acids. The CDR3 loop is CSATIDRNTEAFF. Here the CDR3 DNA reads TGCAGCGCTACTATTGACAGGAACACTGAAGCTTTCTTT.

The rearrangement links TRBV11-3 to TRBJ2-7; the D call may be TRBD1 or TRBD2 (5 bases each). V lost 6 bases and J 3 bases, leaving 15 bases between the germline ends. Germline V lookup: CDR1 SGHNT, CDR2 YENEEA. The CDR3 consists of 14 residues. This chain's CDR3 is CASRDPRDGYEQYF. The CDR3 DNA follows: TGTGCCAGCAGAGATCCCCGGGACGGCTACGAGCAGTACTTC.

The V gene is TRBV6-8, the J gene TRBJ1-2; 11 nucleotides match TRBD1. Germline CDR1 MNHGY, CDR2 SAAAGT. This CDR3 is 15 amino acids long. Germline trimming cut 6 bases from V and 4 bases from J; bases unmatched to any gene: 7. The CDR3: CASRWTGGFGYGYTF. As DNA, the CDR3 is TGTGCCAGCAGATGGACAGGGGGCTTTGGCTATGGCTACACCTTC.

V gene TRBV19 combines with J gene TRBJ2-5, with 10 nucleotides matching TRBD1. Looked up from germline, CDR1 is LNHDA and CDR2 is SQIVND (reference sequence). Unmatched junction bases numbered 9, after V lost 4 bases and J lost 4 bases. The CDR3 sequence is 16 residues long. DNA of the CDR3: TGTGCCAGTAGTAACACCGGGACAGGGGTTCGAGAGACCCAGTACTTC. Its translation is CASSNTGTGVRETQYF.

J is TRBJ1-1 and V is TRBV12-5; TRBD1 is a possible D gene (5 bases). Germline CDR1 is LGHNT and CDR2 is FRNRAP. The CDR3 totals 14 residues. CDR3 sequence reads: CATSFGGANTEAFF. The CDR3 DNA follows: TGTGCCACCAGCTTCGGAGGGGCAAACACTGAAGCTTTCTTT.

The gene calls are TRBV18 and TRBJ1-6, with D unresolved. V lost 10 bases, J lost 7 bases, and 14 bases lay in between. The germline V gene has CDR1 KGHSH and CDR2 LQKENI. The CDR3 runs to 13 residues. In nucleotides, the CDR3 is TGTGCCACCCGGGCAGGCACAAATTCACCCCTCCACTTT. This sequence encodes CATRAGTNSPLHF.

Here the CDR3 DNA reads TGTGCCACCAGCAGAGTGGGTTACACCGGGGAGCTGTTTTTT. This translates into CATSRVGYTGELFF. The chain carries TRBV15 and TRBJ2-2; no firm D call. The CDR3 covers 14 residues. Germline V gene data show CDR1 as LNHNV and CDR2 as YYDKDF (reference sequence). V lost 1 base and J 3 bases, leaving 6 bases between the germline ends. Full variable domain (rest looked up from reference TRBV15 and TRBJ2-2): DAMVIQNPRYQVTQFGKPVTLSCSQTLNHNVMYWYQQKSSQAPKLLFHYYDKDFNNEADTPDNFQSRRPNTSFCFLDIRSPGLGDTAMYLCATSRVGYTGELFFGEGSRLTVL.

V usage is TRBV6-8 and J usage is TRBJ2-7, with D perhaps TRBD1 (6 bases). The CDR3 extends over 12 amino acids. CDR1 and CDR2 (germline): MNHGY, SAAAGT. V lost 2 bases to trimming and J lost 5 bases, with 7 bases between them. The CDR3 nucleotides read TGTGCCAGCAGTTACGGGGGCAACGAGCAGTACTTC. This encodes CASSYGGNEQYF.

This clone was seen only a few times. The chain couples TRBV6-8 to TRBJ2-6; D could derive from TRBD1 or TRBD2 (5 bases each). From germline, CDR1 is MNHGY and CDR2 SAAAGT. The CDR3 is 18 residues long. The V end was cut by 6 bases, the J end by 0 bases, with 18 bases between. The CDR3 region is CASRTILGETSGANVLTF. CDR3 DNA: TGTGCCAGCAGGACTATCCTGGGGGAGACCTCTGGGGCCAACGTCCTGACTTTC.

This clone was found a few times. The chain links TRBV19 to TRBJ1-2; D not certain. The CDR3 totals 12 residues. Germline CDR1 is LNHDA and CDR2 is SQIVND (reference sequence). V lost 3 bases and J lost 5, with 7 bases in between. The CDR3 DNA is TGTGCCAGTAGTATTTCGGTTTATGGCTACACCTTC. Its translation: CASSISVYGYTF.

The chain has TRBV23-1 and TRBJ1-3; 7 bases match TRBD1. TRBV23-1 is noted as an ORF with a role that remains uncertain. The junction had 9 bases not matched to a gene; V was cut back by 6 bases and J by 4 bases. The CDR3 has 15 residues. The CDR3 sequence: CASSRGTDSGNTIYF. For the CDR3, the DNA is TGCGCCAGCAGCCGTGGGACAGACTCCGGAAACACCATATATTTT.

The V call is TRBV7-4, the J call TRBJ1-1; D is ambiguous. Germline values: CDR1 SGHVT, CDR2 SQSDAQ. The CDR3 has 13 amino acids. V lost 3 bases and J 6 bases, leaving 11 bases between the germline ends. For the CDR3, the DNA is TGTGCCAGCAGCTTTACCCCAAGTTCTGAAGCTTTCTTT. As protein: CASSFTPSSEAFF.

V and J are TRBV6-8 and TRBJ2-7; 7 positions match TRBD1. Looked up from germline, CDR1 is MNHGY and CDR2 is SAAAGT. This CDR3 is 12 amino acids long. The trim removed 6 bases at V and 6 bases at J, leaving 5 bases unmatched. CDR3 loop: CASSRTGFEQYF. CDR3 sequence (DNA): TGTGCCAGCAGCCGGACAGGCTTCGAGCAGTACTTC.

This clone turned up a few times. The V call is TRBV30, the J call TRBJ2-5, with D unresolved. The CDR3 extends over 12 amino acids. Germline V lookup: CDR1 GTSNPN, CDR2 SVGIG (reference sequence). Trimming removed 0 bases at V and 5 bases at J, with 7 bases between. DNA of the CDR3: TGTGCCTGGAGTGTCTCTGGGGAGACCCAGTACTTC. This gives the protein CAWSVSGETQYF. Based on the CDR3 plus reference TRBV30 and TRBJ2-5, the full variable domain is SQTIHQWPATLVQPVGSPLSLECTVEGTSNPNLYWYRQAAGRGLQLLFYSVGIGQISSEVPQNLSASRPQDRQFILSSKKLLLSDSGFYLCAWSVSGETQYFGPGTRLLVL.

The CDR3 sequence is CASSLKGHTDTQYF. The CDR3 DNA sequence: TGCGCCAGCAGCCTCAAGGGGCACACAGATACGCAGTATTTT. The rearrangement joins TRBV10-2 to TRBJ2-3; D is perhaps TRBD1 (5 bases). Germline lookup yields CDR1 WSHSY and CDR2 SAAADI. This CDR3 has 14 residues. V shed 6 bases and J shed 2 bases, with 12 bases lying between them.

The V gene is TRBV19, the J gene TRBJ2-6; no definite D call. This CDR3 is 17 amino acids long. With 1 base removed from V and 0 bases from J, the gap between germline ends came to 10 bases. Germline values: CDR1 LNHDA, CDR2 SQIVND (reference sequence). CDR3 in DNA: TGTGCCAGTAGTATAGCGAAAGGAAGCTCTGGGGCCAACGTCCTGACTTTC. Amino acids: CASSIAKGSSGANVLTF.

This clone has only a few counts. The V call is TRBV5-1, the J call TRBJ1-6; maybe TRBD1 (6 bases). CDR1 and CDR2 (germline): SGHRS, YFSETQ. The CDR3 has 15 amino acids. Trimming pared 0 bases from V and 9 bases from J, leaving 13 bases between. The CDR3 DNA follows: TGCGCCAGCAGCTTGGCGGGGGGCGAGAGTTCACCCCTCCACTTT. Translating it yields CASSLAGGESSPLHF.